The 9 T cell receptor beta chains presented below share a single source sample, sequenced in a study of human T cells and chemical hapten exposure. The library attached unique molecular identifiers to individual cDNA molecules. TCRdb reprocessed the reads with MiXCR, giving one entry per CDR3 protein. The sample lists 120,000 or so distinct CDR3 sequences; less than 10% were seen once. Extraction of total RNA was performed on unfractionated whole blood. The sequenced material came from whole blood. These receptor sequences come from a human donor in good health. Some clones in this sample may be carry-over from other donors' samples.

Ten or more counts support this clonotype. The J gene is TRBJ1-5, the V gene TRBV2, with 7 bases lining up with TRBD1. The germline gives CDR1 SNHLY, CDR2 FYNNEI. The trim removed 2 bases at V and 0 bases at J, leaving 10 bases unmatched. CDR3 length: 18 amino acids. CDR3 residues: CASSERLTGVGSNQPQHF. The CDR3, as DNA: TGTGCCAGCAGTGAAAGGCTTACAGGGGTCGGTAGCAATCAGCCCCAGCATTTT.

This clonotype was seen only a few times. V usage is TRBV11-2 and J usage is TRBJ2-5; 10 bases map to TRBD2. V lost 5 bases, J lost 4 bases, and 10 bases stayed unmatched. CDR3 size: 16 residues. Germline lookup yields CDR1 SGHAT and CDR2 FQNNGV. The CDR3 region has the DNA TGTGCCAGCAGCCCTCCAACTAGCGGGGCCATAGAGACCCAGTACTTC. Its translation: CASSPPTSGAIETQYF.

This clonotype was counted only a few times. The chain employs TRBV20-1 and TRBJ1-2; TRBD1 agrees at 8 bases. After removal of 3 bases from V and 4 bases from J, the junction contained 13 bases not matched to a gene. The length of the CDR3 is 16 residues. The V gene's germline CDR1 is DFQATT and CDR2 SNEGSKA (reference sequence). The CDR3 nucleotides are TGCAGTGCTAGGGACAGGGACTCCACACCCATCTATGGCTACACCTTC. It specifies CSARDRDSTPIYGYTF.

Comment on this clonotype: One base away lies a much larger clone, so this may be a sequencing read error. The V call is TRBV20-1, the J call TRBJ2-1; 11 bases agree with TRBD2. Germline V lookup: CDR1 DFQATT, CDR2 SNEGSKA (reference sequence). After removal of 3 bases from V and 8 bases from J, the junction contained 9 bases not matched to a gene. The CDR3 covers 15 residues. CDR3 in amino acids: CSASRLAGGNHEQFF. The CDR3 coding sequence is TGCAGTGCTAGTCGGCTAGCGGGAGGTAACCATGAGCAGTTCTTC.

This sequence joins TRBV19 and TRBJ2-1, with unresolved D. Germline V CDR1 and CDR2: LNHDA, SQIVND (reference sequence). The CDR3 spans 16 residues. The V end was cut by 0 bases, the J end by 4 bases, with 13 bases between. The CDR3 DNA reads TGTGCCAGTAGTATAGATAGGACGGGTAAATACAATGAGCAGTTCTTC. Its protein is CASSIDRTGKYNEQFF.

This clonotype was recorded at least ten times. This chain joins TRBV7-6 and TRBJ2-7; 9 bases align to TRBD2. The CDR3 spans 15 residues. Per germline, CDR1 SGHVS and CDR2 FNYEAQ. Trimming removed 5 bases from V and 1 base from J; junction bases left unmatched: 6. Written as DNA, the CDR3 is TGTGCCAGCAGCAGTTTCAGCGGGAGGTCCTACGAGCAGTACTTC. It codes for CASSSFSGRSYEQYF. Together with reference TRBV7-6 and TRBJ2-7, the CDR3 gives the full variable domain: GAGVSQSPRYKVTKRGQDVALRCDPISGHVSLYWYRQALGQGPEFLTYFNYEAQQDKSGLPNDRFSAERPEGSISTLTIQRTEQRDSAMYRCASSSFSGRSYEQYFGPGTRLTVT.

Many counts were recorded for this clonotype. The V and J genes are TRBV6-5 and TRBJ2-3; D is unclear. The CDR3 totals 14 residues. CDR1 and CDR2 (germline): MNHEY, SVGAGI. Trimming stripped 2 bases from V and 1 base from J, with 7 bases between. The CDR3 bases are TGTGCCAGCAGTTACCGACCCCGCACAGATACGCAGTATTTT. As protein: CASSYRPRTDTQYF.

This clonotype was seen many times. The chain couples TRBV7-9 to TRBJ2-5; D unresolved. V lost 2 bases and J lost 0, with 1 base in between. The length of the CDR3 is 12 residues. The V gene's germline CDR1 is SEHNR and CDR2 FQNEAQ (reference sequence). The CDR3 nucleotides are TGTGCCAGCAGCTTATACCAAGAGACCCAGTACTTC. It is translated as CASSLYQETQYF.

This clonotype has only a few counts. This chain links TRBV4-1 with TRBJ2-1; TRBD2 aligns across 8 bases. CDR1 is MGHRA and CDR2 is YSYEKL in the germline V gene. CDR3 size: 15 residues. Losses at the gene ends were 0 bases for V and 4 bases for J; bases not matched to a gene: 2. The DNA for the CDR3 is TGCGCCAGCAGCCAAGAAAAGCGGGAGTACAATGAGCAGTTCTTC. Protein: CASSQEKREYNEQFF.